Only a few counts were recorded for the clone carrying this T cell receptor (beta chain). Its antigen is not identified. Combining a sample-barcoded 5' primer with a J-beta primer mix, a second PCR ran for about 7 to 12 cycles. From the 5' RACE reads, TCRdb called clonotypes with MiXCR, one entry per CDR3 protein. Of around 1,700,000 distinct CDR3 sequences listed, about 28% are singletons. Those donating, healthy Caucasian individuals from Russia, were aged roughly 6 to 90. This specimen comes from a study of blood T cells in healthy people across ages. Overall study results and limits: A strong correlation was seen between TCR beta diversity and naive T cell percentage.

Germline V gives CDR1 SNHLY, CDR2 FYNNEI. The V gene lost 8 bases and the J gene lost 0 bases, with 8 bases spanning the gap. The CDR3 contains 14 residues. V and J are TRBV2 and TRBJ1-6; D unclear. The material sequenced was blood. This receptor was identified in a woman aged 30 to 39 in good health. In DNA, the CDR3 is TGTGCCAGCTGCTTGAGCTCCTATAATTCACCCCTCCACTTT. This sequence encodes CASCLSSYNSPLHF.